The rows below give T cell receptor beta chains drawn from one sample of a study of blood T cell repertoires in COVID-19. Only in-frame clones appear in the TCRdb table, and some are missing; sequencing was by immunoSEQ multiplex PCR. The profile shows a few hundred thousand clones, about nine tenths of them singletons. The sequencing sample was made of peripheral blood. Receptors originate from a woman aged 45-65 years with COVID-19, enrolled during active disease. CDR3s include the opening cysteine and the closing phenylalanine or tryptophan. The D gene is left open where the match is weak. Expanded clones get a size class; other rows say once, few or many, or leave the size out.

size: -
V: TRBV30
length: 14
D: TRBD1
J: TRBJ2-2
CDR3: CAWEGQGGTGELFF
DNA: TGTGCCTGGGAGGGACAGGGAGGAACCGGGGAGCTGTTTTTT

size: -
V: TRBV9
length: 14
D: -
J: TRBJ1-2
CDR3: CASSVVDNNYGYTF
DNA: TGTGCCAGCAGCGTAGTTGACAATAACTATGGCTACACCTTC

size: once
V: TRBV30
length: 13
D: -
J: TRBJ1-4
CDR3: CAWRLTTGEKLFF
DNA: TGTGCCTGGAGGTTGACCACGGGGGAAAAACTGTTTTTT

size: -
V: TRBV6-4
length: 14
D: TRBD2
J: TRBJ2-1
CDR3: CATSPGGPYNEQFF
DNA: TGTGCCACATCCCCGGGGGGGCCTTACAATGAGCAGTTCTTC

size: -
V: TRBV2
length: 15
D: -
J: TRBJ1-2
CDR3: CASSLEGPLNYGYTF
DNA: TGTGCCAGCAGCCTGGAGGGACCTCTTAACTATGGCTACACCTTC

size: -
V: TRBV28
length: 13
D: -
J: TRBJ2-3
CDR3: CASSLGGLGTQYF
DNA: TGTGCCAGCAGTTTAGGGGGACTGGGAACGCAGTATTTT

size: -
V: TRBV6-5
length: 13
D: -
J: TRBJ1-2
CDR3: CASSPTRETGYTF
DNA: TGTGCCAGCAGTCCCACGAGGGAAACTGGCTACACCTTC

size: -
V: TRBV9
length: 13
D: TRBD1
J: TRBJ1-2
CDR3: CASSVEGAYGYTF
DNA: TGTGCCAGCAGCGTAGAGGGGGCCTATGGCTACACCTTC

size: -
V: TRBV6-1
length: 15
D: -
J: TRBJ2-5
CDR3: CASSEAGPWAETQYF
DNA: TGTGCCAGCAGTGAGGCGGGGCCCTGGGCAGAGACCCAGTACTTC

size: -
V: TRBV12-2
length: 12
D: -
J: TRBJ2-7
CDR3: CASRLEGYEQYF
DNA: TGTGCAAGTCGCTTAGAGGGGTACGAGCAGTACTTC

size: -
V: TRBV19
length: 12
D: -
J: TRBJ1-5
CDR3: CASSIGGQPQHF
DNA: TGTGCCAGTAGTATAGGCGGGCAGCCCCAGCATTTT

size: -
V: TRBV19
length: 13
D: -
J: TRBJ2-1
CDR3: CASSLTSYNEQFF
DNA: TGTGCCAGCTCCTTGACTTCTTACAATGAGCAGTTCTTC

size: -
V: TRBV13
length: 14
D: TRBD1
J: TRBJ1-2
CDR3: CASSLRGQGYGYTF
DNA: TGTGCCAGCAGCTTAAGGGGGCAGGGCTATGGCTACACCTTC

size: -
V: TRBV7-9
length: 12
D: TRBD1
J: TRBJ2-7
CDR3: CASSSTGYEQYF
DNA: TGTGCCAGCAGCTCGACAGGGTACGAGCAGTACTTC

size: -
V: TRBV5-1
length: 14
D: TRBD1
J: TRBJ1-5
CDR3: CASSVGQGNQPQHF
DNA: TGCGCCAGCAGCGTGGGACAGGGTAATCAGCCCCAGCATTTT

size: few
V: TRBV11-2
length: 13
D: -
J: TRBJ1-2
CDR3: CASSVVQGIGYTF
DNA: TGTGCCAGCAGCGTGGTACAGGGTATCGGCTACACCTTC

size: once
V: TRBV30
length: 15
D: TRBD1
J: TRBJ2-7
CDR3: CAWSIGGQAHYEQYF
DNA: TGTGCCTGGAGTATCGGTGGACAGGCCCACTACGAGCAGTACTTC

size: -
V: TRBV19
length: 13
D: TRBD1
J: TRBJ1-2
CDR3: CASSPGQHYGYTF
DNA: TGTGCCAGTAGTCCGGGACAGCACTATGGCTACACCTTC

size: once
V: TRBV27
length: 15
D: TRBD1
J: TRBJ2-2
CDR3: CASRRTGGNTGELFF
DNA: TGTGCCAGCAGGCGTACAGGGGGTAACACCGGGGAGCTGTTTTTT

size: once
V: TRBV19
length: 14
D: -
J: TRBJ1-4
CDR3: CASSKGRINEKLFF
DNA: TGTGCCAGTAGTAAGGGGCGGATTAATGAAAAACTGTTTTTT

size: once
V: TRBV5-4
length: 15
D: -
J: TRBJ2-3
CDR3: CASSWESQGPDTQYF
DNA: TGTGCCAGCAGCTGGGAATCCCAGGGTCCAGATACGCAGTATTTT

size: -
V: TRBV11-2
length: 19
D: TRBD1
J: TRBJ2-7
CDR3: CASSLDPYTRDRGTYEQYF
DNA: TGTGCCAGCAGCTTAGATCCGTATACGAGGGACAGGGGAACCTACGAGCAGTACTTC

size: -
V: TRBV5-1
length: 13
D: TRBD2
J: TRBJ2-1
CDR3: CASSLGRGAVQFF
DNA: TGCGCCAGCAGCTTGGGGCGGGGGGCTGTACAGTTCTTC

size: -
V: TRBV2
length: 11
D: TRBD1
J: TRBJ1-1
CDR3: CASRQGTEAFF
DNA: TGTGCCAGTAGACAGGGCACTGAAGCTTTCTTT

size: -
V: TRBV27
length: 13
D: -
J: TRBJ1-5
CDR3: CASSWAPDQPQHF
DNA: TGTGCCAGCAGTTGGGCACCCGATCAGCCCCAGCATTTT

size: -
V: TRBV2
length: 13
D: -
J: TRBJ2-3
CDR3: CAINRDPTDTQYF
DNA: TGTGCCATTAACAGGGACCCTACAGATACGCAGTATTTT

size: -
V: TRBV18
length: 13
D: -
J: TRBJ2-1
CDR3: CASSIVRYNEQFF
DNA: TGTGCCAGCTCGATAGTTCGGTATAATGAGCAGTTCTTC

size: -
V: TRBV12-3/TRBV12-4
length: 13
D: TRBD1
J: TRBJ1-4
CDR3: CASLDRGQEKLFF
DNA: TGTGCCAGCCTCGACAGGGGACAGGAAAAACTGTTTTTT

size: -
V: TRBV25-1
length: 15
D: -
J: TRBJ2-1
CDR3: CASKGGGGSYNEQFF
DNA: TGTGCCAGCAAAGGAGGGGGGGGCTCTTACAATGAGCAGTTCTTC

size: -
V: TRBV30
length: 16
D: -
J: TRBJ2-3
CDR3: CAWSRGPQGQADTQYF
DNA: TGTGCCTGGAGTCGGGGTCCGCAGGGGCAAGCAGATACGCAGTATTTT

size: -
V: TRBV12-3/TRBV12-4
length: 13
D: -
J: TRBJ2-5
CDR3: CASSLDRSGSQYF
DNA: TGTGCCAGCAGCCTTGACAGGAGCGGATCCCAGTACTTC